This passage covers 6 T cell receptor beta chains from one sample sequenced in a study of T cell responses to AZD1222 COVID-19 vaccine. Here immunoSEQ multiplex PCR was the method, and the copy in TCRdb shows in-frame clones only, minus some. The sample lists about 97,000 clones; around 89% were seen once. The sample here was peripheral blood, taken on day 0 of AZD1222 vaccination. The receptors come from an adult in good health.

This chain connects TRBV24-1 to TRBJ2-2; 7 bases map to TRBD1. Germline CDR1 and CDR2: KGHDR and SFDVKD. The CDR3 length is 16 residues. The V and J ends lost 4 bases and 1 base, in that order; junction bases with no gene match: 5. CDR3: CATSERGQENTGELFF. CDR3 in DNA: TGTGCCACCAGTGAACGAGGACAGGAGAACACCGGGGAGCTGTTTTTT.

The chain has TRBV6-1 and TRBJ1-5; D not resolved. The length of the CDR3 is 13 residues. V gave up 3 bases and J gave up 10 bases, with 13 bases separating them. Germline-derived CDR1 and CDR2 are MNHNS and SASEGT. CDR3 residues: CASSEGGTGPQHF. The DNA for the CDR3 is TGTGCCAGCAGTGAGGGAGGCACCGGACCCCAGCATTTT.

The chain combines TRBV2 with TRBJ1-1; weak D call: TRBD1 (6 bases). The CDR3 runs 15 residues. V was clipped by 8 bases and J by 0 bases, with 16 bases between them. Looked up from germline, CDR1 is SNHLY and CDR2 is FYNNEI. The CDR3 DNA reads as TGTGCCAGCTCTAATACCGGGACATTGAACACTGAAGCTTTCTTT. Amino acid sequence: CASSNTGTLNTEAFF. Full variable domain (remainder filled in from reference TRBV2 and TRBJ1-1): EPEVTQTPSHQVTQMGQEVILRCVPISNHLYFYWYRQILGQKVEFLVSFYNNEISEKSEIFDDQFSVERPDGSNFTLKIRSTKLEDSAMYFCASSNTGTLNTEAFFGQGTRLTVV.

This sequence joins TRBV9 and TRBJ1-2; D is perhaps TRBD1 (5 bases). With 0 bases removed from V and 1 base from J, the gap between germline ends came to 7 bases. Germline V gene data show CDR1 as SGDLS and CDR2 as YYNGEE. This CDR3 is 14 amino acids long. CDR3 loop: CASSVVTDNYGYTF. The DNA for the CDR3 is TGTGCCAGCAGCGTAGTGACAGATAACTATGGCTACACCTTC.

J is TRBJ2-5 and V is TRBV5-8, with D unclear. The CDR3 is made up of 11 amino acids. Deletions cut 0 bases from V and 9 bases from J, with 6 bases between. Germline V gives CDR1 SGHTS, CDR2 YDEGEE. The CDR3 loop reads CASSLAWSQYF. The CDR3, as DNA: TGTGCCAGCAGCTTGGCCTGGTCCCAGTACTTC.

V gene TRBV5-1 combines with J gene TRBJ2-3, with 12 bases fitting TRBD2. The CDR3 has 15 amino acids. Trimming took 0 bases from V and 6 from J; bases not matched to a gene: 2. The germline V gene encodes CDR1 SGHRS and CDR2 YFSETQ. The CDR3, as DNA: TGCGCCAGCAGCTTGGGAACTAGCGGGGGGGATACGCAGTATTTT. Protein: CASSLGTSGGDTQYF.